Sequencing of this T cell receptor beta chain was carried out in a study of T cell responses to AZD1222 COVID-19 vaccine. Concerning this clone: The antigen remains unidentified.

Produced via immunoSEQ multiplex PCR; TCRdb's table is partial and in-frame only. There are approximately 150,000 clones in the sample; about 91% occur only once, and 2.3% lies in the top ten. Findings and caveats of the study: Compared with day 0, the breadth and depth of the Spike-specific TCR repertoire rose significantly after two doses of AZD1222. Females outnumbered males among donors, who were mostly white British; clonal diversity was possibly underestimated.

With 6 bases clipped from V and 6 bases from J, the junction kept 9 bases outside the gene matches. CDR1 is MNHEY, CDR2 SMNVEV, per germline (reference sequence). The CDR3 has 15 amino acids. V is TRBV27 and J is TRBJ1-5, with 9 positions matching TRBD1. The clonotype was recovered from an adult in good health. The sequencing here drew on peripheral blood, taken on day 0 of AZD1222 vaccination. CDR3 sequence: CASSRDRASGQPQHF. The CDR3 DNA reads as TGTGCCAGCAGCCGGGACAGGGCGTCAGGTCAGCCCCAGCATTTT.